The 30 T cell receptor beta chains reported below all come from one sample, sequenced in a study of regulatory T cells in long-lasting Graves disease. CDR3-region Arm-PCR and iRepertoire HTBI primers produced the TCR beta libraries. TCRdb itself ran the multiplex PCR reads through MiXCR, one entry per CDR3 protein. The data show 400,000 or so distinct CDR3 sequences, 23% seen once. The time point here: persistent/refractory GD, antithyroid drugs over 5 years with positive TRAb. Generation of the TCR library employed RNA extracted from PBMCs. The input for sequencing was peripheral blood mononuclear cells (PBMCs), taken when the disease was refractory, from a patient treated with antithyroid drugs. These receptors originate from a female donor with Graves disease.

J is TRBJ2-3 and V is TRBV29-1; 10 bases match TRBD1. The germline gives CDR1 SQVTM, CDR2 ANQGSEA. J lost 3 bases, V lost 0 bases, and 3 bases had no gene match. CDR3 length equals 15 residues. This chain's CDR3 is CSVEETGGGTDTQYF. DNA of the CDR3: TGCAGCGTTGAAGAGACAGGGGGCGGAACAGATACGCAGTATTTT.

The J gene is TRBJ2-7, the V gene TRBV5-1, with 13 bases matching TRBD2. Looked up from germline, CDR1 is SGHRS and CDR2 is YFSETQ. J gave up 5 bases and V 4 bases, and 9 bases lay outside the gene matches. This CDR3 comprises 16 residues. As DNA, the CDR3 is TGCGCCAGCAGCCGAGGGACTAGCGGGAATTTCCACGAGCAGTACTTC. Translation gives CASSRGTSGNFHEQYF.

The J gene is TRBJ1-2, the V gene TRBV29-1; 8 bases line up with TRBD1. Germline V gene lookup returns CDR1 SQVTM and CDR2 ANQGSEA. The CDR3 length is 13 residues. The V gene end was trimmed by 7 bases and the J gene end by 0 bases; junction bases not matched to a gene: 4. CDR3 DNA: TGCAGCGGGGGGACAGGAGCTAACTATGGCTACACCTTC. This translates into CSGGTGANYGYTF. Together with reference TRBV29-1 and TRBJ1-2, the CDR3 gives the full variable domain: SAVISQKPSRDICQRGTSLTIQCQVDSQVTMMFWYRQQPGQSLTLIATANQGSEATYESGFVIDKFPISRPNLTFSTLTVSNMSPEDSSIYLCSGGTGANYGYTFGSGTRLTVV.

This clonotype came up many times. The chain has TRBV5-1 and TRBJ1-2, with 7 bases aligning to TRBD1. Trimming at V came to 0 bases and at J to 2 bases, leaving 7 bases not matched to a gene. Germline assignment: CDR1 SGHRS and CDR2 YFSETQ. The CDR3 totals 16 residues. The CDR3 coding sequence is TGCGCCAGCAGCTTGGAGCTCGGGACAGCAAACTATGGCTACACCTTC. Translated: CASSLELGTANYGYTF.

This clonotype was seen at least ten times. CDR3 residues: CASSRGGLYEQYF. The CDR3 DNA reads as TGTGCCAGTAGTCGGGGGGGACTTTACGAGCAGTACTTC. The rearrangement joins TRBV19 to TRBJ2-7, with 8 bases identical to TRBD2. Germline CDR1 LNHDA, CDR2 SQIVND (reference sequence). V lost 5 bases to trimming and J lost 4 bases; unmatched junction nucleotides: 4. This CDR3 comprises 13 residues.

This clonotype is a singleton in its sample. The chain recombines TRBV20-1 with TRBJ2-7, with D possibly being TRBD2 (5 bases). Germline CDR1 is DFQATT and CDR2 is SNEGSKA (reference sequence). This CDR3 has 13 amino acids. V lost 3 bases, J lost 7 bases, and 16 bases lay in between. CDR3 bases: TGCAGTGCTAGTATTAGTGGGAGAAGGGAGCAGTACTTC. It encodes CSASISGRREQYF.

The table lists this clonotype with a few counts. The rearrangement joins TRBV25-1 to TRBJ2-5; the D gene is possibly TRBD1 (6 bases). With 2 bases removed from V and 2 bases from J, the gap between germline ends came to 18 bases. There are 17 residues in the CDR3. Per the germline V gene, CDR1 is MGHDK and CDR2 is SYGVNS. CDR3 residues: CASSESGRGTTQETQYF. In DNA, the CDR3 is TGTGCCAGCAGTGAAAGCGGCAGGGGTACAACACAAGAGACCCAGTACTTC.

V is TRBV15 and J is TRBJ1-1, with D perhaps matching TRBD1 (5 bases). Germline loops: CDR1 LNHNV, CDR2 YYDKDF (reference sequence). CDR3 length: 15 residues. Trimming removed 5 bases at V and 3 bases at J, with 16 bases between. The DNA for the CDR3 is TGTGCCACCAGCCATGAGGGGACGCGGGACACTGAAGCTTTCTTT. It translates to CATSHEGTRDTEAFF.

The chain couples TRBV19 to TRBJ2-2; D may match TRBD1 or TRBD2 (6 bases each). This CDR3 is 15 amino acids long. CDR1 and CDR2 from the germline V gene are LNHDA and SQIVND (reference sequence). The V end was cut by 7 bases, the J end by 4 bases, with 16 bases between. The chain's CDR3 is CASTPLGGLTGELFF. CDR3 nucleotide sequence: TGTGCCAGTACCCCGCTGGGGGGCCTCACCGGGGAGCTGTTTTTT.

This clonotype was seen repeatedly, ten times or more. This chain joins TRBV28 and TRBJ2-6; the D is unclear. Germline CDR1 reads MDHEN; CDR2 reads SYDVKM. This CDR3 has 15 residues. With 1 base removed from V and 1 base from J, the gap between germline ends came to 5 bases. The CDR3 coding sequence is TGTGCCAGCAGTTTATTTCAGTCTGGGGCCAACGTCCTGACTTTC. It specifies CASSLFQSGANVLTF.

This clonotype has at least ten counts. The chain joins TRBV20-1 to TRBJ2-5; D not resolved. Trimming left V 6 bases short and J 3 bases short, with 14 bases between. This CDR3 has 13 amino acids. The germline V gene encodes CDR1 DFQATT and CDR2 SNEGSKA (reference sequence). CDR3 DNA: TGCAGTGCCAATTTGATAGGGAAAGAGACCCAGTACTTC. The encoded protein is CSANLIGKETQYF.

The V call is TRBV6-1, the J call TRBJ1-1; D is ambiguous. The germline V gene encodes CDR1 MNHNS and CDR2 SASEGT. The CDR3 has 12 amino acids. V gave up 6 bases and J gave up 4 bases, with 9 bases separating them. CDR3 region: CASRDSFTEAFF. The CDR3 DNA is TGTGCCAGCAGGGATTCATTCACTGAAGCTTTCTTT.

CDR3 protein: CASSDWGLNSADTQYF. The CDR3 DNA reads as TGTGCCAGCAGTGATTGGGGTCTTAATTCGGCAGATACGCAGTATTTT. The V gene is TRBV2, the J gene TRBJ2-3; D unclear. The CDR3 consists of 16 residues. V dropped 3 bases and J dropped 4 bases, with 17 bases sitting between them. Germline values: CDR1 SNHLY, CDR2 FYNNEI.

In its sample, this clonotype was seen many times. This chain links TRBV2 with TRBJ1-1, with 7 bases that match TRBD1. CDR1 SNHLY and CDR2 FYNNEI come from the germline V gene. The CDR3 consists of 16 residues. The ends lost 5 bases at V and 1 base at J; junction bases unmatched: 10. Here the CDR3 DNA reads TGTGCCAGCAGTTACAAGACCGGGACAGCGAACACTGAAGCTTTCTTT. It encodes CASSYKTGTANTEAFF.

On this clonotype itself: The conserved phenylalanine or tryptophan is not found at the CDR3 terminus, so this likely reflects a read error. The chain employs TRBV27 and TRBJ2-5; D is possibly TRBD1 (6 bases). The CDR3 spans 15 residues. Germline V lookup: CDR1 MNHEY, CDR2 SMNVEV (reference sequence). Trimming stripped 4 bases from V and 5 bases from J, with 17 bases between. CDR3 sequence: CASSSGTSRRETQYL. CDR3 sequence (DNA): TGTGCCAGCAGTTCCGGGACAAGCCGTCGGGAGACCCAGTACCTC.

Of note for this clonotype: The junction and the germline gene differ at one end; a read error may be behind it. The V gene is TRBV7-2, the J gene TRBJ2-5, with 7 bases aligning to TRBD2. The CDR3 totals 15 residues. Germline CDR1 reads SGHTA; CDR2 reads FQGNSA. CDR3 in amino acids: CAGSLMLAVQETQYF. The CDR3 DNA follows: TGTGCCGGCAGCTTGATGCTAGCGGTTCAAGAGACCCAGTACTTC. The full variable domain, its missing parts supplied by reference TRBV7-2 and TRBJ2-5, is GAGVSQSPSNKVTEKGKDVELRCDPISGHTALYWYRQSLGQGLEFLIYFQGNSAPDKSGLPSDRFSAERTGGSVSTLTIQRTQQEDSAVYLCAGSLMLAVQETQYFGPGTRLLVL.

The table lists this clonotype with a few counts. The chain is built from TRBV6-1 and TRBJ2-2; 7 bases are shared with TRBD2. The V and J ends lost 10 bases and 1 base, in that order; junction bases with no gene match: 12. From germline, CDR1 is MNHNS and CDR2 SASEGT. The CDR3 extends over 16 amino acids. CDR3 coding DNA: TGTGCCATCGCTCAACTGGGCGGGAGGAACACCGGGGAGCTGTTTTTT. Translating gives CAIAQLGGRNTGELFF.

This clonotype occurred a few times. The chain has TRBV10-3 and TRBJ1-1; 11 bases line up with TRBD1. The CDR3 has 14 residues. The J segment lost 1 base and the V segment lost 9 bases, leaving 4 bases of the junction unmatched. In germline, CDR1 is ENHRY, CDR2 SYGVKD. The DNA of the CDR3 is TGTGCCATAGGGACAGGGGGGGAGAACACTGAAGCTTTCTTT. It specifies CAIGTGGENTEAFF.

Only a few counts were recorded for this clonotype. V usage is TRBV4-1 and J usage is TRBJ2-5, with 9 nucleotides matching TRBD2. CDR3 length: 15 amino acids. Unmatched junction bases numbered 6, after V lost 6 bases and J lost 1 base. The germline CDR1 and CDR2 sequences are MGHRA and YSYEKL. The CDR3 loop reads CASRSGTSIQETQYF. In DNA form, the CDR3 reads TGCGCCAGCAGATCGGGGACTAGCATCCAAGAGACCCAGTACTTC.

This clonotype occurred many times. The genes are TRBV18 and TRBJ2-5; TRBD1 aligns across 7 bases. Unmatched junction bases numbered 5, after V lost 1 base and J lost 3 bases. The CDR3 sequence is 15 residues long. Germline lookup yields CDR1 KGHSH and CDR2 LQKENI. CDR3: CASSPRDRAEETQYF. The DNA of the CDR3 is TGTGCCAGCTCACCACGCGACAGGGCTGAAGAGACCCAGTACTTC.

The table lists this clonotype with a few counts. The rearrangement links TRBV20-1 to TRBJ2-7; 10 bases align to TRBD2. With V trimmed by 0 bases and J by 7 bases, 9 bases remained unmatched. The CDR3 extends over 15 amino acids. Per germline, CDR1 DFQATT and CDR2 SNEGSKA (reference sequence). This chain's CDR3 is CSARDDGLAGVEQYF. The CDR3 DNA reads TGCAGTGCTAGAGATGACGGGCTAGCGGGAGTTGAGCAGTACTTC.

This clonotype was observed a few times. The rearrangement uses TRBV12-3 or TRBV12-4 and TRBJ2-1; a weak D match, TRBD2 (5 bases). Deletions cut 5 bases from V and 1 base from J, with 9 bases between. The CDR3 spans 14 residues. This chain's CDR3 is CASSKDSSYNEQFF. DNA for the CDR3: TGTGCCAGCAGTAAGGACTCATCCTACAATGAGCAGTTCTTC.

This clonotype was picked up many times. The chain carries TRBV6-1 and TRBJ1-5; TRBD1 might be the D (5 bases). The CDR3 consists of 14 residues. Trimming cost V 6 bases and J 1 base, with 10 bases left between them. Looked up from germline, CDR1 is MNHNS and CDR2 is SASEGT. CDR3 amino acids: CASRDGGSNQPQHF. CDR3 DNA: TGTGCCAGCAGAGACGGGGGGAGCAATCAGCCCCAGCATTTT.

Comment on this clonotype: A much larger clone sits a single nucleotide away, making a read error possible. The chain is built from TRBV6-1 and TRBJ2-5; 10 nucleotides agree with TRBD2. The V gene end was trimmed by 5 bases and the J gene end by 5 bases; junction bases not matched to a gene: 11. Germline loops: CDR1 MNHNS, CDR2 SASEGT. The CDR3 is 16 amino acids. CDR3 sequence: CASSPPGLARRETQYF. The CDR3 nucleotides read TGTGCCAGCAGTCCTCCGGGACTAGCGAGGAGGGAGACCCAGTACTTC.

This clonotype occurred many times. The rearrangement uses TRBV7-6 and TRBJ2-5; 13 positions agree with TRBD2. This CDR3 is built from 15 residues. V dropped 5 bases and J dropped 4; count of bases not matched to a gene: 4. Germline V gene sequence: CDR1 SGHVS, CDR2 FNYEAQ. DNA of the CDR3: TGTGCCAGCAGCCCACTAGCGGGAGGGGTAGAGACCCAGTACTTC. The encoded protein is CASSPLAGGVETQYF.

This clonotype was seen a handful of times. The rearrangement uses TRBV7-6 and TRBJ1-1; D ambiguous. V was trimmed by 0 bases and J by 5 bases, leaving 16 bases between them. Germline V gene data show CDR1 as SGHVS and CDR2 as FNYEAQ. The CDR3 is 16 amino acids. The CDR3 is CASSLAPSWRKTEAFF. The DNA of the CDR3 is TGTGCCAGCAGCTTAGCGCCCTCCTGGAGGAAAACTGAAGCTTTCTTT.

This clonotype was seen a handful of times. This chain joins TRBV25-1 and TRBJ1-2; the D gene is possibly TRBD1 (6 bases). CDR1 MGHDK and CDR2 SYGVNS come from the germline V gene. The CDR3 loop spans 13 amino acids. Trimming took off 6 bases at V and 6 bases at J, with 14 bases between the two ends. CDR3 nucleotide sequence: TGTGCCAGCAGAAGACAGGACACCCATGGCTACACCTTC. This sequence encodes CASRRQDTHGYTF.

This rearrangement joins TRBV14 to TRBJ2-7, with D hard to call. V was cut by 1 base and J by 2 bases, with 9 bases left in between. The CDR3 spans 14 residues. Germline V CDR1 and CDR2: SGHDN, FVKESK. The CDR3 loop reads CASSQGRQPYEQYF. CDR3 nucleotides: TGTGCCAGCAGCCAAGGTCGCCAGCCCTACGAGCAGTACTTC.

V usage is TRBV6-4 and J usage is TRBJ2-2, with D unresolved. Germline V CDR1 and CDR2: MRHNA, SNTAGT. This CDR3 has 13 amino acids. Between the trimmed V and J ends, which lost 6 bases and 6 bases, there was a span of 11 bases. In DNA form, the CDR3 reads TGTGCCAGCAGCCCTTCTCTAGCCGGGGAGCTGTTTTTT. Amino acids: CASSPSLAGELFF.

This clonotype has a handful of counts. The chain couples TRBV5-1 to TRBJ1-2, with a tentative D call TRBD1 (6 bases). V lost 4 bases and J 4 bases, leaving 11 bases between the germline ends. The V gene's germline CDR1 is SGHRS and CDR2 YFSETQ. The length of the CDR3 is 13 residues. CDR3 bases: TGCGCCAGCAGCCCAGGGGTTGGCTATGGCTACACCTTC. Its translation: CASSPGVGYGYTF.